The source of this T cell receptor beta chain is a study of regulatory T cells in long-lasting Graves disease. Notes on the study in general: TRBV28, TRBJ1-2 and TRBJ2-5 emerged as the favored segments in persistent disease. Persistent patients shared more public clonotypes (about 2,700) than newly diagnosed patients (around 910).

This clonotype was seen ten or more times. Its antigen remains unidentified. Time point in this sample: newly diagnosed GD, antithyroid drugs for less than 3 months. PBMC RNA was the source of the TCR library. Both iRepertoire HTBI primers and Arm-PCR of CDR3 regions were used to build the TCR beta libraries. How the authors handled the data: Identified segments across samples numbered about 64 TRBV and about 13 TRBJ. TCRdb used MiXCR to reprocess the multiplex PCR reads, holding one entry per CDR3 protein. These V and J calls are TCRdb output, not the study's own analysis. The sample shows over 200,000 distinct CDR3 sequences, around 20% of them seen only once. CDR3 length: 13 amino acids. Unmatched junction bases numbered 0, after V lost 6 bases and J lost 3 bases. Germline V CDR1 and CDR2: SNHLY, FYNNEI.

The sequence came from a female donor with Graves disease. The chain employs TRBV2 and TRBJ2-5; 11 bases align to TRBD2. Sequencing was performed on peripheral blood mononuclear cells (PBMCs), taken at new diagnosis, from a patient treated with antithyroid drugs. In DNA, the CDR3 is TGTGCCAGCAGACTAGCGGGAGAAGAGACCCAGTACTTC. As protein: CASRLAGEETQYF.